The present TCR beta chain was sequenced within a study of identical twins. General observations from the study: Invariant MAIT and iNKT cells are populations that could partly confound zero-insertion analyses. Conclusions rested on cross-sectional statistics rather than following the same donors.

TCRdb re-derived calls from the 5' RACE reads in MiXCR, one entry per CDR3 protein. The table shows 450,000 or so distinct CDR3 sequences, with approximately 15% occurring only once. The CDR3 is 16 residues long. Germline V gene sequence: CDR1 MNHEY, CDR2 SVGEGT. V shed 0 bases and J shed 4 bases, with 12 bases lying between them. A few counts support this clonotype. The target antigen is unknown. These data were also reused for a study on yellow fever vaccine responses in identical twins.

Input material: CD4+ T cells sorted from blood. This clonotype originated in a woman aged 18 to 35 in good health. J is TRBJ2-2 and V is TRBV6-2 or TRBV6-3; D possibly corresponds to TRBD2 (5 bases). As DNA, the CDR3 is TGTGCCAGCAGTTACTCTCCGGGGTATCCCACCGGGGAGCTGTTTTTT. It codes for CASSYSPGYPTGELFF.